This T cell receptor beta chain was documented in a study of T cell repertoires in cytomegalovirus infection. Study background: The public TCR beta signatures pointed to both CMV infection and matching HLA type. Findings of the study overall: The ex vivo response showed dominance by HLA-C-restricted CMV-specific TCR beta clonotypes. Cumulative frequency of public TCR beta families picked out carriers of CMV plus the relevant HLA.

TCRdb passed the reads through MiXCR, listing each CDR3 protein once. This sample carries 400,000 or so distinct CDR3 sequences, 15% to 20% of them seen once, and the ten largest clones take approximately 10%. The CDR3 is made up of 13 amino acids. The germline CDR1 and CDR2 sequences are SGHTA and FQGNSA. Trimming took off 4 bases at V and 2 bases at J, with 9 bases between the two ends. This clonotype came up many times. The antigen is unknown. This clonotype was obtained from a human donor in good health (CMV status not recorded). Some clones in this sample may be carry-over from other donors' samples. The chain is built from TRBV7-2 and TRBJ2-7, with no clear D. What was sequenced was PBMCs. The CDR3 DNA reads as TGTGCCAGCAGCTCCCCCCCCCCCTACGAGCAGTACTTC. It yields the protein CASSSPPPYEQYF.